The 10 T cell receptor beta chains below all came from one sample that was sequenced in a study of CD8 T cells in Susac syndrome. Random hexamers served to reverse transcribe about 0.5 to 1 ug RNA. TCRdb analysed the immunoSEQ multiplex PCR reads with MiXCR anew, one entry per CDR3 protein. Of a few hundred thousand distinct CDR3 sequences listed, about 85% were seen once; the top ten hold 0.095% to 0.14%. Sequencing was carried out using CD8+ T cells from PBMCs. These TCRs come from a human donor with multiple sclerosis.

In its sample, this clonotype was seen once. The chain has TRBV30 and TRBJ2-1, with D hard to call. Trimming stripped 0 bases from V and 0 bases from J, with 12 bases between. CDR1 is GTSNPN and CDR2 is SVGIG in the germline V gene (reference sequence). The CDR3 is 16 amino acids. The CDR3 DNA reads TGTGCCTGGAGTGTACACGCGGAGAGCTCCTACAATGAGCAGTTCTTC. The encoded protein is CAWSVHAESSYNEQFF.

The chain couples TRBV20-1 to TRBJ2-6, with D hard to call. Trimming removed 1 base from V and 2 bases from J, with 15 bases in between. The CDR3 has 17 residues. CDR1 is DFQATT, CDR2 SNEGSKA, per germline (reference sequence). The CDR3 nucleotides read TGCAGTGCTAGAGTTCCCGAACCTATTACTGGGGCCAACGTCCTGACTTTC. It codes for CSARVPEPITGANVLTF.

Only one count was recorded for this clonotype. V and J are TRBV28 and TRBJ2-1, with a weak D call TRBD2 (5 bases). Deletions cut 1 base from V and 5 bases from J, with 15 bases between. The germline V gene encodes CDR1 MDHEN and CDR2 SYDVKM. The CDR3 spans 16 residues. The chain's CDR3 is CASSLFAGESNNEQFF. The CDR3 coding sequence is TGTGCCAGCAGTTTATTCGCCGGGGAGTCGAACAATGAGCAGTTCTTC.

The chain uses TRBV5-4 and TRBJ2-3; TRBD2 matches 11 bases. J lost 4 bases, V lost 1 base, and 11 bases had no gene match. CDR1 and CDR2 from the germline V gene are SGHNT and YYREEE (reference sequence). The CDR3 length is 18 residues. The CDR3 loop reads CASSLNPPSGRPPDTQYF. CDR3 nucleotides: TGTGCCAGCAGCTTGAATCCACCTAGCGGGAGGCCCCCAGATACGCAGTATTTT.

The rearrangement uses TRBV5-1 and TRBJ2-7; no reliable D call. Trimming removed 4 bases from V and 0 bases from J, with 11 bases in between. This CDR3 is 14 amino acids long. Germline CDR1 is SGHRS and CDR2 is YFSETQ. The CDR3 bases are TGCGCCAGCAGCCAAGGACCAGTCTCCTACGAGCAGTACTTC. Translating gives CASSQGPVSYEQYF.

V and J are TRBV20-1 and TRBJ2-7, with D possibly being TRBD2 (5 bases). This CDR3 region has 14 residues. Trimming pared 0 bases from V and 1 base from J, leaving 10 bases between. CDR1 is DFQATT and CDR2 is SNEGSKA in the germline V gene (reference sequence). The CDR3 nucleotides are TGCAGTGCTAGAGATCGGGGAGTTTCCTACGAGCAGTACTTC. This sequence encodes CSARDRGVSYEQYF.

This chain joins TRBV7-9 and TRBJ2-2; 8 bases are a match to TRBD1. The germline V gene encodes CDR1 SEHNR and CDR2 FQNEAQ (reference sequence). The length of the CDR3 is 17 residues. The V and J ends lost 6 bases and 4 bases, in that order; junction bases with no gene match: 13. CDR3 coding DNA: TGTGCCAGCAGGTCTAGCCTGGGCCAGGGGGCCACCGGGGAGCTGTTTTTT. This translates into CASRSSLGQGATGELFF.

The chain employs TRBV15 and TRBJ2-5; weak D call: TRBD2 (5 bases). Deletions cut 5 bases from V and 1 base from J, with 14 bases between. Per the germline V gene, CDR1 is LNHNV and CDR2 is YYDKDF (reference sequence). The CDR3 has 15 amino acids. For the CDR3, the DNA is TGTGCCACCAGCCGAGTGAGGGAGCCCCAAGAGACCCAGTACTTC. Encoded protein: CATSRVREPQETQYF.

The chain employs TRBV7-9 and TRBJ2-4; no definite D call. From germline, CDR1 is SEHNR and CDR2 FQNEAQ (reference sequence). This CDR3 has 14 residues. V lost 7 bases and J lost 1, with 11 bases in between. This CDR3 is CASTNPIAKNIQYF. The CDR3 DNA sequence: TGTGCCAGCACCAACCCGATCGCCAAAAACATTCAGTACTTC.

The chain links TRBV4-1 to TRBJ2-1, with TRBD2 matching 7 bases. V gave up 0 bases and J gave up 6 bases; unmatched junction bases: 8. The CDR3 totals 16 residues. The germline V gene has CDR1 MGHRA and CDR2 YSYEKL. In DNA form, the CDR3 reads TGCGCCAGCAGCCAAGATTTGTCGGGAGGACTCAATGAGCAGTTCTTC. Its translation is CASSQDLSGGLNEQFF.